The T cell receptor beta chain described here comes from a study of vaccination and CD4 T cells after COVID-19. Background on the study: Convalescent individuals exhibited SARS-CoV-2 positivity on nasal swab PCR, with several mild and one severe presentation. For post-vaccine samples, collection took place a median about 72 days after dose two, ranging from 14 to 241.

Treatment reported: roughly 11-day PBMC culture with coronavirus spike peptide pools or control peptides (ViraFEST assay). Germline V gene lookup returns CDR1 SGHVS and CDR2 FQNEAQ. The CDR3 loop spans 15 amino acids. V lost 6 bases to trimming and J lost 3 bases, with 15 bases between them. The Oncomine TCR Beta short-read assay was applied to DNA of cultured CD4+ T cells. In this case, cultured CD4+ T cells provided the extracted genomic DNA. TCRdb processed the PCR reads anew with MiXCR; each CDR3 protein has one entry. The sample carries roughly 20,000 distinct CDR3 sequences, 40% to 45% recorded once. Turning to this clonotype: Its antigen remains unidentified.

The specimen comprised CD4+ T cells from blood, cultured in vitro, sampled after SARS-CoV-2 vaccination. This sequence joins TRBV7-8 and TRBJ1-3; D is ambiguous. This receptor was obtained from a human donor who had recovered from COVID-19. CDR3 amino acids: CASSQPGVNGNTIYF. DNA of the CDR3: TGTGCCAGCAGTCAACCCGGGGTCAATGGAAACACCATATATTTT.